One and the same sample provided the 12 T cell receptor beta chains below, sequenced in a study of radiation and T cells in renal cell carcinoma. Sequencing was performed with immunoSEQ multiplex PCR; in TCRdb, only in-frame clones are kept and a portion is missing. The sample records some 150,000 clones, less than 90% being singletons. This sample's time point: blood 4 weeks post-SBRT, at nephrectomy. Indicated treatment: 15 Gy SBRT to primary tumor, nephrectomy 4 weeks later. This specimen consisted of blood, obtained from a patient whose treatment included radiotherapy and nephrectomy. All receptors come from a woman aged 45-65 years with renal cell carcinoma.

The chain recombines TRBV10-1 with TRBJ1-2; perhaps TRBD1 as D (6 bases). There are 12 residues in the CDR3. V lost 6 bases and J lost 4, with 9 bases in between. Germline lookup yields CDR1 WNHNN and CDR2 SYGVQD (reference sequence). CDR3 sequence reads: CASSADSYGYTF. DNA of the CDR3: TGCGCCAGCAGCGCGGACAGCTATGGCTACACCTTC.

The rearrangement uses TRBV9 and TRBJ2-1, with D possibly TRBD2 on 5 matching bases. CDR1 is SGDLS, CDR2 YYNGEE, per germline. This CDR3 is built from 15 residues. V was shortened by 0 bases and J by 5 bases, with 12 bases between the two germline ends. The CDR3: CASSVGGLSNNEQFF. CDR3 DNA: TGTGCCAGCAGCGTAGGAGGACTCAGCAACAATGAGCAGTTCTTC.

There are a few counts of this clone. This rearrangement joins TRBV11-2 to TRBJ1-1; 12 nucleotides line up with TRBD1. Trimming at V came to 3 bases and at J to 4 bases, leaving 3 bases not matched to a gene. CDR1 is SGHAT and CDR2 is FQNNGV in the germline V gene. This CDR3 comprises 15 residues. The CDR3 DNA follows: TGTGCCAGCAGCTTCGGGACAGGGGGCCGCACTGAAGCTTTCTTT. This codes for CASSFGTGGRTEAFF.

The rearrangement joins TRBV7-3 to TRBJ1-5; tentatively, D is TRBD1 (6 bases). The CDR3 loop spans 17 amino acids. Deletions cut 6 bases from V and 2 bases from J, with 20 bases between. CDR1 and CDR2 (germline): SGHTA, FQGTGA. The CDR3 sequence: CASSPRQGRQGNQPQHF. In DNA, the CDR3 is TGTGCCAGCAGTCCAAGGCAGGGGCGCCAGGGCAATCAGCCCCAGCATTTT.

V gene TRBV4-3 combines with J gene TRBJ1-5; TRBD1 might be the D (6 bases). This CDR3 region has 14 residues. The germline V and J ends were trimmed by 3 bases and 5 bases, with 11 bases remaining between them. CDR1 and CDR2 (germline): LGHNA, YSLEER. The chain's CDR3 is CASSQEDSHQPQHF. The CDR3, as DNA: TGCGCCAGCAGCCAGGAGGACAGTCATCAGCCCCAGCATTTT.

The V call is TRBV7-9, the J call TRBJ1-1; D gene uncertain. Per germline, CDR1 SEHNR and CDR2 FQNEAQ (reference sequence). The CDR3 runs to 17 residues. The V and J ends lost 1 base and 1 base respectively, with 16 bases between them. CDR3 DNA: TGTGCCAGCAGCTTAGTCTTCGCTACACAAGAGAACACTGAAGCTTTCTTT. Protein: CASSLVFATQENTEAFF.

The V and J genes are TRBV7-2 and TRBJ2-7; D may be TRBD2 (5 bases). The germline V gene has CDR1 SGHTA and CDR2 FQGNSA. The CDR3 is made up of 14 amino acids. The germline V and J ends were trimmed by 5 bases and 4 bases, with 15 bases remaining between them. CDR3 sequence (DNA): TGTGCCAGCAGCCCAGGAGGCCGCGGGTACGAGCAGTACTTC. Residues: CASSPGGRGYEQYF. Full variable domain (rest looked up from reference TRBV7-2 and TRBJ2-7): GAGVSQSPSNKVTEKGKDVELRCDPISGHTALYWYRQSLGQGLEFLIYFQGNSAPDKSGLPSDRFSAERTGGSVSTLTIQRTQQEDSAVYLCASSPGGRGYEQYFGPGTRLTVT.

CDR3 in DNA: TGTGCCAGCAGTCGGGACAGGGAGGTCCACGAGCAGTACTTC. It translates to CASSRDREVHEQYF. The chain employs TRBV5-4 and TRBJ2-7, with TRBD1 matching over 9 bases. Germline CDR1 reads SGHNT; CDR2 reads YYREEE (reference sequence). The J segment lost 5 bases and the V segment lost 5 bases, leaving 8 bases of the junction unmatched. The CDR3 has 14 residues.

The gene calls are TRBV5-1 and TRBJ1-6; weak D call: TRBD1 (6 bases). Trimming removed 1 base at V and 5 bases at J, with 13 bases between. This CDR3 has 16 amino acids. Germline-derived CDR1 and CDR2 are SGHRS and YFSETQ. CDR3 sequence reads: CASSLIGGAHNSPLHF. In DNA form, the CDR3 reads TGCGCCAGCAGCTTGATTGGGGGCGCCCATAATTCACCCCTCCACTTT. Based on the CDR3 plus reference TRBV5-1 and TRBJ1-6, the full variable domain is KAGVTQTPRYLIKTRGQQVTLSCSPISGHRSVSWYQQTPGQGLQFLFEYFSETQRNKGNFPGRFSGRQFSNSRSEMNVSTLELGDSALYLCASSLIGGAHNSPLHFGNGTRLTVT.

The chain employs TRBV7-2 and TRBJ2-7, with TRBD2 as a possible D gene (5 bases). The CDR3 is 13 residues long. Trimming cost V 5 bases and J 3 bases, with 11 bases left between them. Germline-derived CDR1 and CDR2 are SGHTA and FQGNSA. CDR3 sequence: CASSPFGSYEQYF. In DNA, the CDR3 is TGTGCCAGCAGCCCCTTTGGGAGCTACGAGCAGTACTTC.

This chain connects TRBV9 to TRBJ2-2; TRBD1 aligns across 11 bases. The CDR3 is made up of 19 amino acids. Germline trimming cut 4 bases from V and 4 bases from J; bases unmatched to any gene: 15. Germline V CDR1 and CDR2: SGDLS, YYNGEE. For the CDR3, the DNA is TGTGCCAGCAGCTTAGGGTGGTCGACCGGGACAGGGGGCACCGGGGAGCTGTTTTTT. It yields the protein CASSLGWSTGTGGTGELFF.

In its sample, this clone was seen once. This CDR3 is CASSAQISDTIYF. The CDR3, as DNA: TGTGCCAGCAGCGCTCAGATCTCGGACACCATATATTTT. The chain combines TRBV5-6 with TRBJ1-3; D remains unclear. This CDR3 is 13 amino acids long. The germline V and J ends were trimmed by 4 bases and 8 bases, with 13 bases remaining between them. Per germline, CDR1 SGHDT and CDR2 YYEEEE.